This paragraph reports one T cell receptor beta chain. Its antigen is still unknown. The data belong to a study of OX40 agonist ivuxolimab in advanced cancers. Study background: It was permissible to have had prior anti-PD-1, anti-PD-L1 or anti-CTLA-4 therapy, and around 40% had some. Broader study findings: Mean expanded clone counts were higher in CD8+ than CD4+ T cells.

Libraries were prepared by immunoSEQ multiplex PCR; TCRdb keeps only in-frame clonotypes and omits some of them. The sample has tens of thousands of clones, roughly 86% seen once. Trimming removed 0 bases at V and 4 bases at J, with 7 bases between. Germline CDR1 and CDR2: MGHRA and YSYEKL. This CDR3 is built from 14 residues. The sequence came from an adult with an advanced solid tumor such as melanoma, head and neck, liver or kidney cancer. The chain combines TRBV4-1 with TRBJ1-5; D gene unclear. Sequencing was performed on CD4+ or CD8+ T cells sorted from blood, taken in a trial of the OX40 agonist ivuxolimab. The CDR3 is CASSQEDGNQPQHF. In DNA, the CDR3 is TGCGCCAGCAGCCAAGAGGACGGGAATCAGCCCCAGCATTTT.